The 10 T cell receptor beta chains reported below all come from one sample, sequenced in a study of T cells in Graves' hyperthyroidism and ophthalmopathy. RNA transcripts served as the template for amplifying TCR beta CDR3 regions. In the first-round RT-PCR of the TCR CDR3, the HTBI primer set was used. Using its own MiXCR run on the multiplex PCR reads, TCRdb lists one record per CDR3 protein. This table holds fewer than 350,000 distinct CDR3 sequences, roughly an eighth found once. The sequenced sample consisted of blood. All receptors derive from a middle-aged woman with Graves' hyperthyroidism.

The chain joins TRBV5-6 to TRBJ2-2; the D gene is possibly TRBD2 (5 bases). V was shortened by 6 bases and J by 0 bases, with 12 bases between the two germline ends. Germline V gives CDR1 SGHDT, CDR2 YYEEEE. The CDR3 sequence is 15 residues long. The CDR3 region is CASTLGGANTGELFF. CDR3 sequence (DNA): TGTGCCAGCACCCTAGGAGGAGCGAACACCGGGGAGCTGTTTTTT.

This clonotype was detected many times. The chain employs TRBV28 and TRBJ2-2; D ambiguous. Trimming took 3 bases from V and 7 from J, leaving 9 bases between them. Germline-derived CDR1 and CDR2 are MDHEN and SYDVKM. This CDR3 is 13 amino acids long. CDR3 in amino acids: CASSFGNNGELFF. In DNA, the CDR3 is TGTGCCAGCAGTTTCGGTAATAACGGGGAGCTGTTTTTT.

Ten or more counts support this clonotype. This chain's CDR3 is CASSLTRRHTEAFF. The DNA for the CDR3 is TGTGCCAGCAGCCTTACCCGGCGGCACACTGAAGCTTTCTTT. V gene TRBV28 combines with J gene TRBJ1-1; the D is unclear. V lost 6 bases, J lost 3 bases, and 14 bases lay in between. The CDR3 runs 14 residues. Per germline, CDR1 MDHEN and CDR2 SYDVKM.

This clonotype was seen repeatedly, ten times or more. The chain employs TRBV20-1 and TRBJ1-1; no definite D call. Deletions cut 3 bases from V and 12 bases from J, with 23 bases between. The CDR3 has 14 amino acids. Germline CDR1 and CDR2: DFQATT and SNEGSKA (reference sequence). The CDR3 nucleotides are TGCAGTGCTAGCGTATGGGAGATGTCTAAGGGAACTTTCTTT. Its protein product is CSASVWEMSKGTFF.

This clonotype was counted ten times or more. V and J are TRBV3-1 and TRBJ1-5; D gene ambiguous. Trimming took 1 base from V and 0 from J, leaving 4 bases between them. This CDR3 comprises 14 residues. Germline CDR1 and CDR2: LGHDT and YNNKEL (reference sequence). CDR3 sequence reads: CASSQAVSNQPQHF. CDR3 coding DNA: TGTGCCAGCAGCCAAGCAGTTAGCAATCAGCCCCAGCATTTT.

The DNA of the CDR3 is TGTGCCTGGAGCCGGACTAGCGGGAGGGCCCCCGGGGAGCTGTTTTTT. Translated, it gives CAWSRTSGRAPGELFF. This rearrangement joins TRBV30 to TRBJ2-2; the match to TRBD2 covers 15 bases. This CDR3 is 16 amino acids long. Germline V CDR1 and CDR2: GTSNPN, SVGIG (reference sequence). J was trimmed by 6 bases and V by 3 bases; bases with no gene match: 5.

This clonotype has a handful of counts. The rearrangement uses TRBV20-1 and TRBJ2-5, with 8 bases lining up with TRBD2. The CDR3 sequence is 14 residues long. Germline V lookup: CDR1 DFQATT, CDR2 SNEGSKA (reference sequence). Trimming cost V 5 bases and J 2 bases; bases outside gene matches: 7. The CDR3, as DNA: TGCAGTGCTGAGGGACTAGTAGCGCAAGAGACCCAGTACTTC. This gives the protein CSAEGLVAQETQYF.

This clonotype was observed at least ten times. The CDR3 reads CAIAGTGTYNEQFF. CDR3 nucleotides: TGTGCCATCGCCGGGACGGGGACCTACAATGAGCAGTTCTTC. V is TRBV10-3 and J is TRBJ2-1; tentatively, D is TRBD1 or TRBD2 (5 bases each). Looked up from germline, CDR1 is ENHRY and CDR2 is SYGVKD. V was shortened by 8 bases and J by 2 bases, with 13 bases between the two germline ends. The CDR3 contains 14 residues.

This clonotype was recorded many times. This chain links TRBV12-3 or TRBV12-4 with TRBJ2-1, with 7 positions matching TRBD2. The V and J ends lost 8 bases and 7 bases, in that order; junction bases with no gene match: 8. There are 13 residues in the CDR3. CDR3 nucleotide sequence: TGTGCCAGCCGGGACTACCTCTCAAATGAGCAGTTCTTC. Translating gives CASRDYLSNEQFF.

The sample holds a few counts of this clonotype. The chain recombines TRBV6-1 with TRBJ1-2; 12 positions match TRBD1. CDR3 length equals 17 residues. The J segment lost 4 bases and the V segment lost 6 bases, leaving 12 bases of the junction unmatched. The germline V gene has CDR1 MNHNS and CDR2 SASEGT. This chain's CDR3 is CASRPPGQGAHPYGYTF. In DNA form, the CDR3 reads TGTGCCAGCAGGCCACCGGGACAGGGGGCTCACCCCTATGGCTACACCTTC.